One and the same sample provided the 27 T cell receptor beta chains below, sequenced in a study of blood T cell repertoires in COVID-19. The assay was immunoSEQ multiplex PCR, and TCRdb's table has in-frame clones only and misses some. The sample lists roughly 120,000 clones, 70% to 90% occurring once. Sequencing input: peripheral blood. The receptor set was obtained from a man aged 70-80 years who had recovered from COVID-19.

The CDR3 loop reads CASGGRAKNIQYF. The CDR3 DNA is TGTGCCAGCGGGGGGAGAGCCAAAAACATTCAGTACTTC. V is TRBV7-2 and J is TRBJ2-4; possibly TRBD2 for D (6 bases). CDR1 SGHTA and CDR2 FQGNSA come from the germline V gene. V lost 8 bases and J lost 0, with 8 bases in between. The CDR3 sequence is 13 residues long.

This chain links TRBV24-1 with TRBJ2-6, with 7 bases aligning to TRBD1. This CDR3 region has 19 residues. CDR1 is KGHDR, CDR2 SFDVKD, per germline. Trimming removed 3 bases from V and 0 bases from J; junction bases left unmatched: 10. The CDR3 reads CATSDKRTGTISGANVLTF. CDR3 coding DNA: TGTGCCACCAGTGATAAGAGGACAGGAACTATCTCTGGGGCCAACGTCCTGACTTTC.

The rearrangement joins TRBV11-1 to TRBJ2-2, with 11 bases identical to TRBD2. Trimming cost V 8 bases and J 1 base; bases outside gene matches: 6. This CDR3 spans 16 amino acids. Germline lookup yields CDR1 SGHAT and CDR2 FQDESV (reference sequence). The CDR3 region is CASSRLAGMNTGELFF. CDR3 in DNA: TGTGCCAGCTCCCGACTAGCGGGAATGAACACCGGGGAGCTGTTTTTT.

The chain is built from TRBV7-4 and TRBJ1-5; TRBD1 matches 11 bases. Per the germline V gene, CDR1 is SGHVT and CDR2 is SQSDAQ. The junction had 15 bases not matched to a gene; V was cut back by 2 bases and J by 0 bases. The CDR3 sequence is 21 residues long. The CDR3 coding sequence is TGTGCCAGCAGCTTATCCCCGCCGGGACAGGGGGTATTTTATAGCAATCAGCCCCAGCATTTT. It is translated as CASSLSPPGQGVFYSNQPQHF.

V gene TRBV21-1 combines with J gene TRBJ2-7; the table names TRBD2, a call not compared with the DNA. TRBV21-1 has pseudogene status. The CDR3 covers 16 residues. The CDR3 region is CASSKGLAGGPHEQYF. The CDR3 DNA is TGTGCCAGCAGCAAGGGACTAGCGGGAGGGCCCCACGAGCAGTACTTC.

The V call is TRBV3-1 (or the pseudogene TRBV3-2), the J call TRBJ2-1; 12 nucleotides match TRBD2. The V gene's germline CDR1 is LGHDT and CDR2 YNNKEL (reference sequence). CDR3 length equals 17 residues. V lost 5 bases and J lost 8; bases outside the gene matches: 13. The CDR3 protein is CASSRTSGGYLHDEQFF. Written as DNA, the CDR3 is TGTGCCAGCAGCAGAACTAGCGGGGGGTACCTGCACGATGAGCAGTTCTTC.

The gene calls are TRBV10-3 and TRBJ2-7; 7 bases agree with TRBD2. The germline CDR1 and CDR2 sequences are ENHRY and SYGVKD. The trim removed 10 bases at V and 2 bases at J, leaving 11 bases unmatched. This CDR3 spans 14 amino acids. CDR3 DNA sequence: TGTGCCACCAGGGAGGGGACTCCCACCTACGAGCAGTACTTC. This sequence encodes CATREGTPTYEQYF.

This clone was found once. This rearrangement joins TRBV5-5 to TRBJ1-1, with a tentative D call TRBD1 (5 bases). The CDR3 spans 17 residues. V was trimmed by 4 bases and J by 0 bases, leaving 19 bases between them. Germline V gene sequence: CDR1 SGHKS, CDR2 YYEKEE (reference sequence). The CDR3 region is CASSRIAYQGMNTEAFF. The CDR3 nucleotides are TGTGCCAGCAGCCGTATCGCATACCAGGGCATGAACACTGAAGCTTTCTTT.

The genes are TRBV27 and TRBJ1-1; no clear D gene. The CDR3 covers 13 residues. Per germline, CDR1 MNHEY and CDR2 SMNVEV (reference sequence). V lost 6 bases, J lost 1 base, and 9 bases lay in between. In DNA form, the CDR3 reads TGTGCCAGCAGAACCCTTAGGAACACTGAAGCTTTCTTT. As protein: CASRTLRNTEAFF.

This clone came up a few times. The chain couples TRBV9 to TRBJ2-7; the D is unclear. This CDR3 is 13 amino acids long. The germline CDR1 and CDR2 sequences are SGDLS and YYNGEE. V was pared by 4 bases and J by 7 bases, with 15 bases between. The CDR3 DNA is TGTGCCAGCAGCCCTTCGGTACGATCTGAGCAGTACTTC. Translating gives CASSPSVRSEQYF.

The V call is TRBV2, the J call TRBJ1-5; TRBD1 matches at 7 bases. V gave up 6 bases and J gave up 0 bases; unmatched junction bases: 11. This CDR3 has 17 residues. Germline V gene sequence: CDR1 SNHLY, CDR2 FYNNEI. CDR3 sequence (DNA): TGTGCCAGCAGCCGGGACAGAGGTTTCGCTAGCAATCAGCCCCAGCATTTT. Its protein product is CASSRDRGFASNQPQHF.

The genes are TRBV5-1 and TRBJ2-7; the match to TRBD1 covers 9 bases. The CDR3 is 16 residues long. Germline V gene data show CDR1 as SGHRS and CDR2 as YFSETQ. Trimming took 2 bases from V and 5 from J; bases not matched to a gene: 11. CDR3 bases: TGCGCCAGCAGCTTTTTGGACCGGGACAGGGACCACGAGCAGTACTTC. Translating gives CASSFLDRDRDHEQYF.

The J gene is TRBJ1-2, the V gene TRBV19; no clear D gene. Between the trimmed V and J ends, which lost 11 bases and 8 bases, there was a span of 15 bases. Germline CDR1 reads LNHDA; CDR2 reads SQIVND (reference sequence). The CDR3 runs 11 residues. As DNA, the CDR3 is TGTGCCGCCAGTTGGGCGGGGGGCTACACCTTC. Amino acid sequence: CAASWAGGYTF.

This clone was recorded once. The genes are TRBV27 and TRBJ2-1; 11 nucleotides agree with TRBD2. V lost 3 bases and J lost 0; bases outside the gene matches: 1. CDR1 is MNHEY, CDR2 SMNVEV, per germline (reference sequence). The CDR3 has 16 amino acids. The CDR3 protein is CASSFGLAGSYNEQFF. CDR3 coding DNA: TGTGCCAGCAGTTTCGGACTAGCGGGCTCCTACAATGAGCAGTTCTTC.

The chain links TRBV10-2 to TRBJ2-7; D is ambiguous. CDR1 and CDR2 (germline): WSHSY, SAAADI. This CDR3 has 14 residues. With 2 bases removed from V and 0 bases from J, the gap between germline ends came to 8 bases. CDR3 coding DNA: TGCGCCAGCAGTGAGGGAGAAAGCTCCTACGAGCAGTACTTC. Amino acids: CASSEGESSYEQYF.

V and J are TRBV11-3 and TRBJ2-1; 11 nucleotides align to TRBD2. V trimming: 5 bases; J trimming: 5 bases; junction bases outside the gene matches: 8. The CDR3 spans 16 residues. Germline V gene lookup returns CDR1 SGHNT and CDR2 YENEEA. The CDR3 here is CASSPNSGGANNEQFF. The CDR3 DNA reads as TGTGCCAGCAGCCCTAATAGCGGGGGGGCCAACAATGAGCAGTTCTTC.

The chain carries TRBV27 and TRBJ2-5; TRBD2 matches at 7 bases. Germline V gene sequence: CDR1 MNHEY, CDR2 SMNVEV (reference sequence). This CDR3 has 17 amino acids. V lost 1 base, J lost 4 bases, and 12 bases stayed unmatched. This CDR3 is CASSLFGWASGVETQYF. In DNA form, the CDR3 reads TGTGCCAGCAGTTTATTTGGTTGGGCTAGCGGTGTAGAGACCCAGTACTTC.

The chain carries TRBV2 and TRBJ1-6; 8 positions agree with TRBD1. CDR3 length: 15 residues. CDR1 is SNHLY and CDR2 is FYNNEI in the germline V gene. V was pared by 1 base and J by 10 bases, with 6 bases of the junction left unmatched. The CDR3 nucleotides read TGTGCCAGCAGTGAAGAGGCAGGGGGCCAGTCACCCCTCCACTTT. Protein product: CASSEEAGGQSPLHF.

V and J are TRBV9 and TRBJ2-5, with a possible D match to TRBD2 (6 bases). The CDR3 is 15 residues long. The V gene's germline CDR1 is SGDLS and CDR2 YYNGEE. V was clipped by 0 bases and J by 4 bases, with 13 bases between them. CDR3 residues: CASSVAGGVGETQYF. CDR3 sequence (DNA): TGTGCCAGCAGCGTAGCGGGCGGGGTAGGAGAGACCCAGTACTTC. The full variable domain, in which reference TRBV9 and TRBJ2-5 provide the parts outside the CDR3, is DSGVTQTPKHLITATGQRVTLRCSPRSGDLSVYWYQQSLDQGLQFLIQYYNGEERAKGNILERFSAQQFPDLHSELNLSSLELGDSALYFCASSVAGGVGETQYFGPGTRLLVL.

This chain connects TRBV3-1 (or the pseudogene TRBV3-2) to TRBJ2-3; tentatively, D is TRBD2 (6 bases). V was pared by 0 bases and J by 14 bases, with 15 bases between. CDR1 is LGHDT, CDR2 YNNKEL, per germline (reference sequence). This CDR3 region has 13 residues. In DNA, the CDR3 is TGTGCCAGCAGCCAAGATGGGCCCGGGGGTCCGTATTTT. As protein: CASSQDGPGGPYF.

This rearrangement joins TRBV28 to TRBJ1-5, with unresolved D. This CDR3 spans 15 amino acids. Germline V CDR1 and CDR2: MDHEN, SYDVKM. V gave up 2 bases and J gave up 3 bases, with 11 bases separating them. CDR3 DNA: TGTGCCAGCAGTTTACGGGGTAATTTCAATCAGCCCCAGCATTTT. It is translated as CASSLRGNFNQPQHF.

The V call is TRBV20-1, the J call TRBJ2-7, with a possible D match to TRBD2 (5 bases). The germline gives CDR1 DFQATT, CDR2 SNEGSKA (reference sequence). Trimming stripped 3 bases from V and 2 bases from J, with 11 bases between. The CDR3 is made up of 13 amino acids. The CDR3 sequence: CSASSAYPYEQYF. The CDR3, as DNA: TGCAGTGCTAGTAGCGCGTACCCCTACGAGCAGTACTTC.

The CDR3 region is CASSPSGMNTEAFF. The CDR3 nucleotides are TGTGCCAGCAGCCCCTCCGGGATGAACACTGAAGCTTTCTTT. The chain combines TRBV5-4 with TRBJ1-1; no reliable D call. The CDR3 is 14 amino acids. The V end lost 4 bases, the J end lost 0 bases, and 10 bases lay between the germline ends. Germline V gene lookup returns CDR1 SGHNT and CDR2 YYREEE (reference sequence).

This chain connects TRBV20-1 to TRBJ1-1; D perhaps matches TRBD1 (6 bases). The V gene's germline CDR1 is DFQATT and CDR2 SNEGSKA (reference sequence). V lost 4 bases and J 4 bases, leaving 16 bases between the germline ends. This CDR3 has 14 amino acids. The CDR3 sequence: CSANDQGTGTEAFF. The CDR3 DNA sequence: TGCAGTGCTAATGACCAGGGGACGGGCACTGAAGCTTTCTTT.

The chain recombines TRBV6-1 with TRBJ2-1; tentatively, D is TRBD2 (6 bases). V shed 2 bases and J shed 3 bases, with 8 bases lying between them. The CDR3 length is 14 residues. Germline V CDR1 and CDR2: MNHNS, SASEGT. This CDR3 reads CASSEQGGYNEQFF. CDR3 bases: TGTGCCAGCAGTGAACAGGGAGGCTACAATGAGCAGTTCTTC.

The V call is TRBV4-1, the J call TRBJ2-1; D gene unclear. This CDR3 has 15 residues. Between the trimmed V and J ends, which lost 2 bases and 0 bases, there was a span of 8 bases. In germline, CDR1 is MGHRA, CDR2 YSYEKL. As DNA, the CDR3 is TGCGCCAGCAGCCAACCCCTTAGCTCCTACAATGAGCAGTTCTTC. Its translation is CASSQPLSSYNEQFF.

The chain combines TRBV19 with TRBJ2-5; TRBD1 matches at 10 bases. The V gene end was trimmed by 4 bases and the J gene end by 0 bases; junction bases not matched to a gene: 5. This CDR3 is 16 amino acids long. Germline loops: CDR1 LNHDA, CDR2 SQIVND (reference sequence). Here the CDR3 DNA reads TGTGCCAGTAGTAGGGACAGGGGAGGGTACCAAGAGACCCAGTACTTC. This encodes CASSRDRGGYQETQYF.